This TCR beta chain was observed in a study of blood T cell repertoires in COVID-19. Seattle cases were enrolled at active infection and followed longitudinally. CDR1 is MGHRA, CDR2 YSYEKL, per germline. The CDR3 covers 13 residues. The V gene lost 2 bases and the J gene lost 7 bases, with 12 bases spanning the gap. Here immunoSEQ multiplex PCR was the method, and the copy in TCRdb shows in-frame clones only, minus some. The table has 140,000 to 150,000 clones, 75% to 90% seen once. The TCR was taken from a woman aged 60 to 75 with COVID-19, enrolled during active disease. The V call is TRBV4-1, the J call TRBJ2-7, with D unclear. Material for sequencing was peripheral blood. CDR3 nucleotide sequence: TGCGCCAGCAGCCAACCCGCTGCGATAGAGCAGTACTTC. This translates into CASSQPAAIEQYF.